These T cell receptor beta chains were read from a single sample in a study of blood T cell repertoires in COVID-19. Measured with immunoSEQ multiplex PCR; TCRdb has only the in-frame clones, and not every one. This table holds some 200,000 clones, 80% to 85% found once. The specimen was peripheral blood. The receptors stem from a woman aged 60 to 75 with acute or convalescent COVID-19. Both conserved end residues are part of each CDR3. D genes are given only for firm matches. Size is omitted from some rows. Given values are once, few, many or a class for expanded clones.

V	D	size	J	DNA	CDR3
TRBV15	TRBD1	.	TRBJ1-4	TGTGCCACCAGCAGTGACAGGGGGGGGCGGAAACTGTTTTTT	CATSSDRGGRKLFF
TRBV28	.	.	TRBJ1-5	TGTGCCAGCAGTTTGAGTAACAGGGTTTATCAGCCCCAGCATTTT	CASSLSNRVYQPQHF
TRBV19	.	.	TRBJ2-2	TGTGCCAGTAGAGGTGTAGGGAGGACCGGGGAGCTGTTTTTT	CASRGVGRTGELFF
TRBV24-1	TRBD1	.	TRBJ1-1	TGTGCCACCAGTGACTACAGGGGGCGGAGGGTACCGAACACTGAAGCTTTCTTT	CATSDYRGRRVPNTEAFF
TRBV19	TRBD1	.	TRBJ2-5	TGTGCCAGTAGTCAAACGACAGGGCGGGAGACCCAGTACTTC	CASSQTTGRETQYF
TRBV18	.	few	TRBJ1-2	TGTGCCAGCTCGCCTCGTCCGGGGTCCGGCGGCTATGGCTACACCTTC	CASSPRPGSGGYGYTF
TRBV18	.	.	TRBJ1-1	TGTGCCAGCTCATCGAAGACCGGGGTTATGAACACTGAAGCTTTCTTT	CASSSKTGVMNTEAFF
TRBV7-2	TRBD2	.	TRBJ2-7	TGTGCCAGCAGCTCCGAACTAGCGGGGTTGCGCGAGCAGTACTTC	CASSSELAGLREQYF
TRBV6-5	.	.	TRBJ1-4	TGTGCCAGCAGTTACTCGAAAAACCGTAGGGGGGAAAAACTGTTTTTT	CASSYSKNRRGEKLFF
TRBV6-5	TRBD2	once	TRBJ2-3	TGTGCCAGCAGCACGCGGGGGGCGAAAACAGATACGCAGTATTTT	CASSTRGAKTDTQYF
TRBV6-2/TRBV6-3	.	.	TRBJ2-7	TGTGCCAGCAGTTACCCGGCAGCCAGGCCGACCTACGAGCAGTACTTC	CASSYPAARPTYEQYF
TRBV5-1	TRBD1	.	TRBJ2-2	TGCGCCAGCAGCTGGAACTCCCGGACAGGATCTACCGGGGAGCTGTTTTTT	CASSWNSRTGSTGELFF
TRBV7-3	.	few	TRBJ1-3	TGTGCCAGCAGCTTTGGGAGCTCTGGAAACACCATATATTTT	CASSFGSSGNTIYF
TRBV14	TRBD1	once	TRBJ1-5	TGTGCCAGCAGCCAAGAGTCAGGGACAGGCAATCAGCCCCAGCATTTT	CASSQESGTGNQPQHF
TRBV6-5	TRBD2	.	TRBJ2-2	TGTGCCAGCAGTTACGATGGTCGGGGGGGCGCCGGGGAGCTGTTTTTT	CASSYDGRGGAGELFF
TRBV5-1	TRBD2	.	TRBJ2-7	TGCGCCAGCAGCTTAGGGACTAGCGGGGGGATCTACGAGCAGTACTTC	CASSLGTSGGIYEQYF
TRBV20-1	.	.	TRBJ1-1	TGCAGTGCTGCAAGAGGGCTTCGGGCTTTCTTT	CSAARGLRAFF
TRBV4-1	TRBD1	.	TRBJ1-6	TGCGCCAGCAGCTCAACTCCCGGGACAGGGGATTCACCCCTCCACTTT	CASSSTPGTGDSPLHF
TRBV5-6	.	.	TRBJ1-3	TGTGCCAGCAGCTTAACAGGAAACACCATATATTTT	CASSLTGNTIYF
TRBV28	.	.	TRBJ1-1	TGTGCCAGCAGTTTAAATTCGTTCTTGAACACTGAAGCTTTCTTT	CASSLNSFLNTEAFF
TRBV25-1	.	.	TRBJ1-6	TGTGCCAGCAAAGTACACTCCTATAATTCACCCCTCCACTTT	CASKVHSYNSPLHF
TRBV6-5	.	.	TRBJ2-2	TGTGCCAGCAAGTGGGGGCTTAACACCGGGGAGCTGTTTTTT	CASKWGLNTGELFF
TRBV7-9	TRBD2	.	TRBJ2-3	TGTGCCAGCAGTCTGGGACTAGTAATGGGAGATACGCAGTATTTT	CASSLGLVMGDTQYF
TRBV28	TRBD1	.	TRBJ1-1	TGTGCCAGCAGCGCTCCCTTTGGGGACAGGGCGTCTTTAGGAGCTTTCTTT	CASSAPFGDRASLGAFF
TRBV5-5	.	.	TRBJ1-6	TGTGCCAGCAGCCCCGATGGGAGGAGCTCCTATAATTCACCCCTCCACTTT	CASSPDGRSSYNSPLHF
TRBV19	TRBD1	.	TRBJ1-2	TGTGCCAGTGTAGGGGGCCTAACTAACTATGGCTACACCTTC	CASVGGLTNYGYTF
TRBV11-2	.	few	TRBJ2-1	TGTGCCAGCAGCTTTCTATCCGGGACCTACAATGAGCAGTTCTTC	CASSFLSGTYNEQFF
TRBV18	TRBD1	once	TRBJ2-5	TGTGCCAGCTCAGCCGGGACAGGGGTCGAGACCCAGTACTTC	CASSAGTGVETQYF
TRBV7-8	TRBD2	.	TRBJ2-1	TGTGCCAGCAGCCCCCGGACTAGCGGGGCTAATGAGCAGTTCTTC	CASSPRTSGANEQFF
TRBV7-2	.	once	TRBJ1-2	TGTGCCAGCAGCTTAGACGCGTCAAGTTGGAACTATGGCTACACCTTC	CASSLDASSWNYGYTF
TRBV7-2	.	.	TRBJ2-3	TGTGCCAGCAGCCCAGGGGTTAGCGCAGATACGCAGTATTTT	CASSPGVSADTQYF
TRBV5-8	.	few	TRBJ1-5	TGTGCCAGCAGCCTTGGGAGGGTAAATCAGCCCCAGCATTTT	CASSLGRVNQPQHF
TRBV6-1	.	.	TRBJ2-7	TGTGCCAGCAGTGAAGGGCAGGACTACGAGCAGTACTTC	CASSEGQDYEQYF
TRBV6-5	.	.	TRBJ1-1	TGTGCCAGCAGTTACACACCAAACACTGAAGCTTTCTTT	CASSYTPNTEAFF
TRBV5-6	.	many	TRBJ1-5	TGTGCCAGCAGCCTGAAAGGGGCCAATCAGCCCCAGCATTTT	CASSLKGANQPQHF
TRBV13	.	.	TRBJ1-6	TGTGCCAGCAGCCTAGGACAGTATAATTCACCCCTCCACTTT	CASSLGQYNSPLHF
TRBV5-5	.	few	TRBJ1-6	TGTGCCAGCGGGTCAAGGGCGGGAAATTCACCCCTCCACTTT	CASGSRAGNSPLHF
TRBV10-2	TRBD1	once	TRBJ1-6	TGCGCCAGCAGAGAGCAGGGGGCATCCTATAATTCACCCCTCCACTTT	CASREQGASYNSPLHF
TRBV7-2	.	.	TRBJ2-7	TGTGCCAGCAGCTTAGTTGGAGGGGGGGCCAACTACGAGCAGTACTTC	CASSLVGGGANYEQYF
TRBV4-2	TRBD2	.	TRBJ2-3	TGTGCCAGCAGCCAAGATGAAGTGGGGACTACCTCTTCGGATCCGCAGTATTTT	CASSQDEVGTTSSDPQYF
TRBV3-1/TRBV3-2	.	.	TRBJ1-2	TGTGCCAGCAGCCAAGGACAAGGGGGATATGGGTATGGCTACACCTTC	CASSQGQGGYGYGYTF
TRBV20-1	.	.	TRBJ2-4	TGCAGTGCCCCAGACTTGGGCATTCAGTACTTC	CSAPDLGIQYF
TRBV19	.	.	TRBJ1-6	TGTGCCAGTAGTATAGCGGCGGAGCCCGGAAAGAGCTCCTATAATTCACCCCTCCACTTT	CASSIAAEPGKSSYNSPLHF
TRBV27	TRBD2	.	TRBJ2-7	TGTGCCAGCAGACTTAGCGGGGTCACCTACGAGCAGTACTTC	CASRLSGVTYEQYF
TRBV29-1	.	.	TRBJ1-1	TGCAGCGTTTTCCGAGGGACAAGAGCTTTCTTT	CSVFRGTRAFF
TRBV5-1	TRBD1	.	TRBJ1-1	TGCGCCAGCACCAGGGGGCGCGGCACTGAAGCTTTCTTT	CASTRGRGTEAFF